This T cell receptor (beta chain) was observed in a study of blood T cells in healthy people across ages (dated by TCRdb to 2014 to 2015). Regarding the complete study: In model experiments, roughly one uniquely barcoded TCR beta cDNA molecule per two T cells was captured by template switching. Two additional independent replicas of 1 million unique cDNA reads from the same blood draw were analyzed for two donors (one aged 18 to 30 and one aged 80 or older). The donors were split into four age groups: young (average around 15 years), middle-aged (nearly 40), aged (62) and long-lived (approximately 89). Using deep sequencing normalized with unique cDNA molecular identifiers, the study measured how TCR beta repertoire diversity changes with age.

The roughly 38 donors, aged roughly 6 to 95 years, were systemically healthy Caucasian individuals from Russia. Roughly 10 milliliters of peripheral blood were drawn from each donor into EDTA-treated Vacutainer tubes. Ficoll-Paque density-gradient centrifugation was used to isolate PBMCs, with at least 7 million obtained per sample. Total RNA, at least 5.5 micrograms per sample, was extracted from PBMCs with Trizol reagent. The percentages of naive CD45RAhigh/CD27high T cells were determined by flow cytometry on a PBMC aliquot from every donor. The library came from 5' RACE. Sequencing was carried out with an Illumina HiSeq 2500. The second PCR ran for roughly 7 to 12 cycles and used a J-beta primer mix along with a sample-barcoded 5' primer. Each TCR beta cDNA molecule received a unique molecular identifier from a template-switch 5' adaptor carrying 12 random nucleotides. Each sample yielded at least 3 million CDR3-containing paired-end reads. First-strand cDNA synthesis was performed from all RNA using the Mint cDNA synthesis kit, with priming by a TRBC-specific oligonucleotide. Following uracil-DNA glycosylase treatment, a first 18-cycle PCR with universal primers M1SS and BC2_uni_R was performed on all cDNA. The original methods were these. For normalization, 1 million high-quality reads, each with a distinct molecular identifier, were randomly selected from each sample. Reads sharing molecular identifiers were discarded rather than binned into consensus sequences. CDR3 identification, clonotype clustering and error correction used MiTCR with a Q25 quality threshold and the strictest error-elimination algorithm. A nonparametric unseen species model with Euler transformation was used to estimate lower-bound total TCR beta diversity. Starting from the raw public reads, TCRdb applied fastp trimming at Q25, assembled clones with MiXCR and retained in-frame beta chains. Every CDR3 protein is listed once, alongside the most common genes and DNA of its rows. The V and J calls and clone size come from TCRdb's table, not from the authors' own analysis. The sample data list some 760,000 distinct CDR3 sequences, and 20% to 25% of these were observed just once. 3% to 4% of the sample is taken by the ten largest.

Results the study describes overall, beyond this receptor: Estimates of total diversity from one million sequenced T cells were regarded as lower bounds and underestimates. Because the CMV infection status of the donors was unknown, age-related changes in expanded clonotypes may potentially have been confounded. Compared with the aged group, the long-lived group had more naive CD4+ T cells, fewer expanded clones and increased TCR diversity, suggesting age selection. Because profiling used bulk unsorted PBMCs, naive and antigen-experienced compartments could not be compared conclusively. The percentage of naive T cells measured by flow cytometry correlated strongly with observed TCR beta diversity. As age increased, observed TCR beta diversity per million T cells dropped in a roughly linear way, and a significant reduction was already evident by age 40.

Of note for this clonotype: Its specific antigen is unknown. Base qualities are not provided; no much larger clone lies one nucleotide away.

The same sample was also studied in work on T cells of mothers and their children. The second paper further reports: The donors were nine systemically healthy Caucasian individuals, made up of three mothers and their six children. cDNA synthesis consumed the entire amount of extracted RNA, loaded at about 1.5 ug RNA in each 15 ul reaction. Sample barcodes and 2-4 random nucleotides were added via the M1S primer in the second PCR. Each mother yielded over 10 million TCR beta CDR3 reads and each child some 3 million reads. TCR recombination output is similarly shaped by thymic selection in related and unrelated pairs, with a minor effect exerted by inherited differences. Related mother-child pairs always showed normalized repertoire overlap that was slightly higher than in unrelated mother-child pairs, though the difference was never significant. With a sensitivity of about 100 clones per million clonotypes, no persistent microchimeric T cell clones were detected. In the study, deep NGS was used to compare the TCR beta repertoires of mothers and children, and features distinguishing related mother-child pairs from unrelated individuals were sought. The mean age was 40 +/- 4 years for the mothers and about 10 +/- 4 years for the children. After adapter ligation was performed with NEBNext reagents, the libraries were sequenced on an Illumina HiSeq 2000 with 100+100 nt paired-end reads. To avoid cross-contamination, the mother libraries and the child libraries were prepared a month apart and sequenced in separate runs. Between roughly 500,000 and 2,000,000 distinct TCR beta clonotypes were identified per donor. Naive TCR beta clonotypes were estimated from low-frequency clonotypes matched to each donor's FACS-determined naive share, without sorting.

The TCR sequence derives from a boy aged 5-17 years in good health. Specimen: blood.

The CDR3: CASSGGGSTEAFF. The nucleotides are TGTGCCTCATCCGGAGGGGGCAGCACTGAAGCTTTCTTT. The rearrangement combines TRBV30 with TRBJ1-1, with 7 central nucleotides matching TRBD1. According to the germline V gene (reference sequence), CDR1 reads GTSNPN and CDR2 reads SVGIG. Germline trimming amounts to 7 bases on V and 4 bases on J, with 9 as the count of junction bases outside the gene matches. The CDR3 measures 13 amino acids from cysteine to phenylalanine. Only CDR3 DNA is held: 39 bases, read in frame from base 1. With the portions outside the CDR3 filled from the reference TRBV30 and TRBJ1-1 genes, the complete variable region becomes SQTIHQWPATLVQPVGSPLSLECTVEGTSNPNLYWYRQAAGRGLQLLFYSVGIGQISSEVPQNLSASRPQDRQFILSSKKLLLSDSGFYLCASSGGGSTEAFFGQGTRLTVV.